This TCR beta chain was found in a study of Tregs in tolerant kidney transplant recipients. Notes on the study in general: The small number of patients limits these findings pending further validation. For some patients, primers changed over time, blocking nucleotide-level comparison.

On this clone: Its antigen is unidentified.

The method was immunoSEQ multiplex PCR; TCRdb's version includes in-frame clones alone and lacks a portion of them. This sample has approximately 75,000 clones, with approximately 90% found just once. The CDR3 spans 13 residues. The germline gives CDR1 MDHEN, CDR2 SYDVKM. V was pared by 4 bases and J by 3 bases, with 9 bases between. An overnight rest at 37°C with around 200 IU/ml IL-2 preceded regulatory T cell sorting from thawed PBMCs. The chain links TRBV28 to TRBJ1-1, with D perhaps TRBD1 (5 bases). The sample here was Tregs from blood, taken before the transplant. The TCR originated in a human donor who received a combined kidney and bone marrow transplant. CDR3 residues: CASSYRQDTEAFF. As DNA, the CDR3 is TGTGCCAGCAGTTACAGGCAGGACACTGAAGCTTTCTTT.